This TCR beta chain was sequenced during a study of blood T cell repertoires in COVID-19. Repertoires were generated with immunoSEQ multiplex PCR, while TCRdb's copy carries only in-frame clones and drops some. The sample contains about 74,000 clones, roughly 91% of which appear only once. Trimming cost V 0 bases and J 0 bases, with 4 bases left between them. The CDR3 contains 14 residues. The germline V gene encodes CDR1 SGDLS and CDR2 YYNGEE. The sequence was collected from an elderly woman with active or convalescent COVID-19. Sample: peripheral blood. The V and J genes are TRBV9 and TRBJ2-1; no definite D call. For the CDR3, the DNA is TGTGCCAGCAGCGTAGGCAGCTCCTACAATGAGCAGTTCTTC. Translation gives CASSVGSSYNEQFF.